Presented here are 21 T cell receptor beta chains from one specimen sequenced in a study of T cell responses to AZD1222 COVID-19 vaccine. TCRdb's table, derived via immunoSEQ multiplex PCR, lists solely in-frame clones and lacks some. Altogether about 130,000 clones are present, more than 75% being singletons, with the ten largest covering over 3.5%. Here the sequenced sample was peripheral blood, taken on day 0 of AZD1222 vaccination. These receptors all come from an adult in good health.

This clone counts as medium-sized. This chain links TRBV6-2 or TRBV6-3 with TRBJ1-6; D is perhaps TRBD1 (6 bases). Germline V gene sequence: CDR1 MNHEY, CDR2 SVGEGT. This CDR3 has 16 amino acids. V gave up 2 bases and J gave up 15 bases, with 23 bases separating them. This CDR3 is CASSYPGALGGWLLHF. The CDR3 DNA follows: TGTGCCAGCAGTTACCCAGGGGCTCTTGGGGGTTGGCTCCTCCACTTT.

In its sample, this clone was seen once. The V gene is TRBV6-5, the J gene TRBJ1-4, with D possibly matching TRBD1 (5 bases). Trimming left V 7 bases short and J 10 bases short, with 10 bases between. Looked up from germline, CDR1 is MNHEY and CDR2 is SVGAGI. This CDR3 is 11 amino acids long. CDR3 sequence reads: CASTATAKLFF. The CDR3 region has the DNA TGTGCCAGCACCGCGACAGCAAAACTGTTTTTT.

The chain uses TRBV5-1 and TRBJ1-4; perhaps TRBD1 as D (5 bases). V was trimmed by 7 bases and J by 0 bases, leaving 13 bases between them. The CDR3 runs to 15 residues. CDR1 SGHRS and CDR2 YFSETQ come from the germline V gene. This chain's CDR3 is CASSPGSATNEKLFF. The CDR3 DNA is TGCGCCAGCTCCCCAGGGTCTGCAACTAATGAAAAACTGTTTTTT.

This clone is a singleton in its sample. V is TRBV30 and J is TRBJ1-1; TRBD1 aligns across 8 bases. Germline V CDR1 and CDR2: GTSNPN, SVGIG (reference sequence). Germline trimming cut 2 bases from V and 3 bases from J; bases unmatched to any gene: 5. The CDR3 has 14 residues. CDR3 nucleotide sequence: TGTGCCTGGAGTAAAGACAGGGGCTACACTGAAGCTTTCTTT. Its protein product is CAWSKDRGYTEAFF.

The CDR3 DNA reads as TGTGCCAGTATGATAGGACAGCCGCCCGACTACACCTTC. Protein: CASMIGQPPDYTF. V and J are TRBV6-5 and TRBJ1-2; the D gene is possibly TRBD1 (6 bases). V was pared by 9 bases and J by 10 bases, with 21 bases between. CDR3 length: 13 residues. CDR1 is MNHEY and CDR2 is SVGAGI in the germline V gene.

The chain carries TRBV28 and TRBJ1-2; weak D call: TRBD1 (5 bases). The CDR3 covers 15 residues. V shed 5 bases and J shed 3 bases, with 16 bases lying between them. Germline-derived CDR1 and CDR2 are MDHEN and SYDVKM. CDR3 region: CASSPGRGIHYGYTF. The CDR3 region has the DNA TGTGCCAGCAGTCCCGGGAGGGGAATCCACTATGGCTACACCTTC.

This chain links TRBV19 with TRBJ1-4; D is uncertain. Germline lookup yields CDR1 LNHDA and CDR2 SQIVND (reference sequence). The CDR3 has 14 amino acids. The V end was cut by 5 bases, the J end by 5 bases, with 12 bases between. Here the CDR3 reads CASSPSGINEKLFF. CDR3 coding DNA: TGTGCCAGTAGTCCCAGTGGAATCAATGAAAAACTGTTTTTT.

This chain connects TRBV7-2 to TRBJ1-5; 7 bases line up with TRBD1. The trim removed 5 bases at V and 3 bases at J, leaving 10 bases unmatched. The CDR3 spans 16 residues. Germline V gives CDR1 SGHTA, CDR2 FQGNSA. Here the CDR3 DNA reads TGTGCCAGCAGCCAACGGGAGGGGGCCTTCAATCAGCCCCAGCATTTT. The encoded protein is CASSQREGAFNQPQHF.

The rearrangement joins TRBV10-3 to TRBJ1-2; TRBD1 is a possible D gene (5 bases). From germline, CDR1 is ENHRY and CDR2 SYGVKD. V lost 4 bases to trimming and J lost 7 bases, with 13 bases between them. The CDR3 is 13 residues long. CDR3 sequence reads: CAISAGQSGGYTF. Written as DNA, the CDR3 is TGTGCCATCAGTGCGGGGCAGTCCGGTGGCTACACCTTC.

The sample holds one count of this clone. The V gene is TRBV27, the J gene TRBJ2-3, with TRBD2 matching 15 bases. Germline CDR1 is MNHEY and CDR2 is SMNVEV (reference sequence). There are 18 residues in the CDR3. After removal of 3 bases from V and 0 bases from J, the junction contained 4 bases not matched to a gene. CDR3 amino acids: CASSFQGLAGGSTDTQYF. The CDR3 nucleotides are TGTGCCAGCAGTTTCCAGGGACTAGCGGGGGGAAGCACAGATACGCAGTATTTT.

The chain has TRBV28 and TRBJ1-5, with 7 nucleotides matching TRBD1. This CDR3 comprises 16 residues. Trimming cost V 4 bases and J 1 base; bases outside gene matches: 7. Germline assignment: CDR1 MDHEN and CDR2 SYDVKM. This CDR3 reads CASSSYRGRSNQPQHF. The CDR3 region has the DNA TGTGCCAGCAGTTCTTACAGGGGACGGAGCAATCAGCCCCAGCATTTT.

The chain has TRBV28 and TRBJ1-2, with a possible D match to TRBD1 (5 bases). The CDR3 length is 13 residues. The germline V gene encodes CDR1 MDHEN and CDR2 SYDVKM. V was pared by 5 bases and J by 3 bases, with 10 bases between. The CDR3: CASSQGPHYGYTF. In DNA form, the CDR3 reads TGTGCCAGCAGTCAGGGCCCTCACTATGGCTACACCTTC.

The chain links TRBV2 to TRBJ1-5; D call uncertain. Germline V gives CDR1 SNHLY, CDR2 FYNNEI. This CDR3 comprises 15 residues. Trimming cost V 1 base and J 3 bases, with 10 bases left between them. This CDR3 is CASSEERRANQPQHF. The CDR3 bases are TGTGCCAGCAGTGAAGAGAGGAGGGCCAATCAGCCCCAGCATTTT.

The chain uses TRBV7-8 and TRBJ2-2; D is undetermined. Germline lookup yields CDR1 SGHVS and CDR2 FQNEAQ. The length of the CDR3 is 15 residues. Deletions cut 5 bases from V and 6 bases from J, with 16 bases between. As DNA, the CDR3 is TGTGCCAGCAGCCTAGAAGGTAGAAGCGCCGGGGAGCTGTTTTTT. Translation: CASSLEGRSAGELFF.

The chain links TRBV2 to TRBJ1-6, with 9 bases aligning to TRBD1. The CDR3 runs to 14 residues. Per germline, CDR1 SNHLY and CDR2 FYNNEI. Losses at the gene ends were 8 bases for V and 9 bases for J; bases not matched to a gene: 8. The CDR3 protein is CASREGQGRSPLHF. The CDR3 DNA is TGTGCCAGCCGGGAGGGACAGGGTCGTTCACCCCTCCACTTT.

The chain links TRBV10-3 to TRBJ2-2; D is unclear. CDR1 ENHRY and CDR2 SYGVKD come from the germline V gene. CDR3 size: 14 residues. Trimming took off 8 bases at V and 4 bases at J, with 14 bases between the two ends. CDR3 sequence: CAIGILDTTGELFF. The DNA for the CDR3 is TGTGCCATCGGGATCCTCGATACCACCGGGGAGCTGTTTTTT.

CDR3 in amino acids: CASSQGRMVTGTNEKLFF. CDR3 coding DNA: TGTGCCAGCAGCCAAGGCCGGATGGTGACAGGCACTAATGAAAAACTGTTTTTT. The chain has TRBV4-2 and TRBJ1-4; possible D gene TRBD1, 6 bases. CDR3 length: 18 residues. Germline loops: CDR1 LGHNA, CDR2 YNFKEQ. V shed 1 base and J shed 2 bases, with 17 bases lying between them.

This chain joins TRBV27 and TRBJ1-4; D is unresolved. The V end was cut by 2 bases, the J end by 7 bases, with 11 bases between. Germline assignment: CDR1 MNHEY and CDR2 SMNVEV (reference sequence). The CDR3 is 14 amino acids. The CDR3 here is CASSLLGLGEKLFF. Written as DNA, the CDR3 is TGTGCCAGCAGTTTACTAGGGTTGGGTGAAAAACTGTTTTTT.

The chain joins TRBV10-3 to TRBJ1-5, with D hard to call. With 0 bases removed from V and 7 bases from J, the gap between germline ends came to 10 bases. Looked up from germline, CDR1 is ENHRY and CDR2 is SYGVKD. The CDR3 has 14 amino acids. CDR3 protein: CAISESNGLQPQHF. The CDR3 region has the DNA TGTGCCATCAGTGAGTCGAACGGCCTGCAGCCCCAGCATTTT.

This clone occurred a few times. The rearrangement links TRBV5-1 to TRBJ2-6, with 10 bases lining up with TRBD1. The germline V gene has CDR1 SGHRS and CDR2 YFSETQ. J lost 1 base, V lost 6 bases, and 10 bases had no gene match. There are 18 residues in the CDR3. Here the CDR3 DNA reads TGCGCCAGCAACTCAAACCCGGGACAGGGGTCTGGGGCCAACGTCCTGACTTTC. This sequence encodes CASNSNPGQGSGANVLTF.

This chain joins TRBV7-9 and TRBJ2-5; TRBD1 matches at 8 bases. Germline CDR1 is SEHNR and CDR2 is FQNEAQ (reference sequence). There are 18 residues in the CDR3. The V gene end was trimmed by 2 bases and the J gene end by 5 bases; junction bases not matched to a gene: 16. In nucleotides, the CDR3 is TGTGCCAGCAGCTTAAAGTTCCGGGACAGGAACCTGGGGGAGACCCAGTACTTC. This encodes CASSLKFRDRNLGETQYF. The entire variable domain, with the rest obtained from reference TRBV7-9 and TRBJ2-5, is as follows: DTGVSQNPRHKITKRGQNVTFRCDPISEHNRLYWYRQTLGQGPEFLTYFQNEAQLEKSRLLSDRFSAERPKGSFSTLEIQRTEQGDSAMYLCASSLKFRDRNLGETQYFGPGTRLLVL.